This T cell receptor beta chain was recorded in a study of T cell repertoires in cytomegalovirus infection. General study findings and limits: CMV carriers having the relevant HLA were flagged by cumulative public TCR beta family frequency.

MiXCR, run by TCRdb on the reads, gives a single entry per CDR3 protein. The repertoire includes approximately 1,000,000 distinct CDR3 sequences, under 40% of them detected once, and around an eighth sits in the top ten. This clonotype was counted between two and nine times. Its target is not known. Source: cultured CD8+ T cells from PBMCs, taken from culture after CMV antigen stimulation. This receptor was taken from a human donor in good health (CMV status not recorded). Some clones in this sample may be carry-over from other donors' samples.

The CDR3 DNA reads TGCAGCGTTGAACTGCGACCCCCGATGGGGGGCTATGGCTACACCTTC. Translation: CSVELRPPMGGYGYTF. V usage is TRBV29-1 and J usage is TRBJ1-2, with D perhaps matching TRBD1 (5 bases). The CDR3 runs 16 residues. Deletions cut 2 bases from V and 4 bases from J, with 20 bases between. The germline CDR1 and CDR2 sequences are SQVTM and ANQGSEA.